The source of this T cell receptor beta chain is a study of PD-L1 blockade in urothelial cancer listed by TCRdb under 2017. Some background on the complete study: All patients started therapy in about 2014 and received atezolizumab 1,200 mg intravenously every 3 weeks. Blood samples were analyzed at 3 weeks after treatment start (second dose) and at 6 weeks after treatment start. In the same patients who had TCR sequencing, pretreatment tumors also underwent whole exome sequencing and RNA sequencing. Somatic, immune and clinical correlates of response to PD-L1 blockade with atezolizumab in urothelial cancer were the focus of an exploratory multi-omic analysis. About 90% of the roughly 29 patients were identified as males with urothelial cancer of bladder origin, and a prior smoking history was reported by 18 of 29 patients. Pretreatment blood TCR-seq was available for 30 or so patients, at least one posttreatment blood collection was obtained for around 25 patients, and tumor TCR-seq was available for around 25 patients. Roughly 10 patients reached durable clinical benefit, while about 19 patients did not. A median of 141,255 T cells and 83,000 or so unique TCRs was obtained from blood samples, and a median clonality of around 0.08 was observed. Pretreatment tumor samples, along with matched peripheral blood serially collected before and after atezolizumab treatment, were subjected to TCR sequencing. Durable clinical benefit was defined as a progression-free survival longer than 6 months, and TCR features were additionally tested against progression-free survival and overall survival. An ECOG performance status of 0 or 1 was recorded for the patients, and 0 to 3 prior chemotherapy regimens had been received by the patients.

This specimen's time point label, per the study, means: peripheral blood 6 weeks after treatment start. The cohort comprised fewer than 35 patients with locally advanced or metastatic urothelial carcinoma treated at Memorial Sloan Kettering on a trial protocol. Peripheral blood mononuclear cells were collected pretreatment and during treatment, at between 1 and 8 total time points per patient. The Qiagen DNeasy Blood extraction kit was used to purify genomic DNA from total PBMCs and tumor samples. PBMCs were collected pretreatment and during treatment and were isolated and stored as previously described. On this clone itself: Its antigen remains undetermined. Base qualities are not recorded, but no much larger clone differs from it by a single base.

On the study overall, not on this receptor specifically: Patients with durable benefit showed greater expansion of tumor-associated TCR clones in peripheral blood 3 weeks after starting treatment (n of about 20, p = 0.022). A pretreatment peripheral blood TCR clonality below the median was linked to improved progression-free and overall survival. Small sample size (n ≈ 27) and many exploratory analyses mean the results are intended to be hypothesis-generating.

To estimate absolute template abundance from read counts, synthetic TCR analog templates were spiked into each PCR. The immunoSEQ assay was used to amplify TCRbeta CDR3 regions from genomic DNA with bias-controlled V and J gene primers. Sequencing of rearranged TCRbeta segments was performed at approximately 20X coverage. Per the authors' processing: Sequencing errors were corrected by clustering and CDR3s were annotated against IMGT to assign V, D and J genes. Downstream analyses used only productive TCRbeta rearrangements and left out out-of-frame or stop-codon sequences. Clonality was calculated as one minus the Shannon entropy normalized by the log of the number of unique productive sequences. Fisher's exact test with Benjamini-Hochberg correction, using a cutoff of adjusted p below 0.01, was how clones that differed between time points or between blood and tumor were identified. TCRdb took over this immuneACCESS table, retaining in-frame rearrangements with V and J assigned. Such tables are incomplete; in checked studies, under half of the missing clones stem from an unresolved V gene, and the remainder is unexplained. The DNA gave D and trimming, while V, J and clone size come from that table. This sample comprises more than 40,000 clones, roughly 85% of them detected only once. The biggest ten clones account for over 12% of the sample.

This TCR came from a man between 60 and 75 years old with urothelial cancer. The specimen was PBMCs, collected around atezolizumab (anti-PD-L1) treatment.

The CDR3 protein sequence reads: CASSLVATRNEQFF. The DNA sequence reads TGTGCCAGCAGCTTGGTGGCCACGAGGAATGAGCAGTTCTTC. This sequence uses TRBV5-6 and TRBJ2-1; a confident D gene designation cannot be given. According to the germline V gene, CDR1 reads SGHDT and CDR2 reads YYEEEE. The CDR3 measures 14 amino acids from cysteine to phenylalanine. The entry retains the CDR3 DNA only, 42 bases that are in frame from base 1. Trimming at the junction amounts to 0 bases on V and 7 bases on J, and the germline ends lie 11 bases apart.